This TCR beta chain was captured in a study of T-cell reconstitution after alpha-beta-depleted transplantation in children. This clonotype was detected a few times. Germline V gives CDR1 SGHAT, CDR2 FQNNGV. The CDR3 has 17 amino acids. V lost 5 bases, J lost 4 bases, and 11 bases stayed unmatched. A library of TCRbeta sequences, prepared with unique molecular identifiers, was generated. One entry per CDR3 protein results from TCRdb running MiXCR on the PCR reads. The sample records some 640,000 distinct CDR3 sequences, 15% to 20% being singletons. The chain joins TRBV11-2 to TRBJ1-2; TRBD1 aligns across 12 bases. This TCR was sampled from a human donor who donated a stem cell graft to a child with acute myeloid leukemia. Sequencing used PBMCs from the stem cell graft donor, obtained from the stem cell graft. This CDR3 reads CASSLGQGANGVYGYTF. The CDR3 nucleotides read TGTGCCAGCAGCCTGGGACAGGGGGCGAATGGCGTCTATGGCTACACCTTC.